The sequence of this TCR beta chain was determined in a study of CD8+CD57+ T cells in acquired aplastic anemia. Germline-derived CDR1 and CDR2 are SGDLS and YYNGEE. V was trimmed by 1 base and J by 3 bases, leaving 5 bases between them. CDR3 length: 13 amino acids. Genomic DNA constituted the template upon which TCR beta VDJ and CDR3 profiling was performed. A single record per CDR3 protein comes from TCRdb applying MiXCR to the reads. The data show 120,000 or so distinct CDR3 sequences, over 45% seen once. This receptor was taken from a human donor in good health, serving as a control. The material sequenced was sorted CD4+, CD8+, or CD8+CD57+ T cells (not recorded which) from PBMCs. This sequence joins TRBV9 and TRBJ1-5; D call uncertain. This chain's CDR3 is CASSVSVNQPQHF. CDR3 nucleotide sequence: TGTGCCAGCAGCGTAAGTGTCAATCAGCCCCAGCATTTT.